This TCR beta chain was profiled in a study of shared clonotypes between healthy human individuals. This CDR3 is built from 15 residues. The junction had 7 bases not matched to a gene; V was cut back by 6 bases and J by 0 bases. In germline, CDR1 is MNHEY, CDR2 SMNVEV (reference sequence). To note about this clone: Its target is not known.

Adult Caucasians living in Nashville, Tennessee made up all of the donors. CD4+ cell separation produced CD45RA+ naive and CD45RA-negative memory subsets. Once extracted for a subset, genomic DNA was divided evenly among several immunoSEQ plates. TCRdb's table, derived via immunoSEQ multiplex PCR, lists solely in-frame clones and lacks some. The data show some 2,500,000 clones, 90% to 95% seen once. The study, taken as a whole, reports: Clonotypes that were shared across a handful of donors made up roughly 5% of naive CD4 clonotypes.

The rearrangement links TRBV27 to TRBJ1-1, with 7 positions matching TRBD1. Sequenced input: naive CD4+ T cells from PBMCs. The subset is: CD45RA+ positively selected. This receptor was taken from a man aged 18 to 29 in good health. Some clones in this sample may be carry-over from other donors' samples. In nucleotides, the CDR3 is TGTGCCAGCAGCGGACAGGCTAGAATGAACACTGAAGCTTTCTTT. It specifies CASSGQARMNTEAFF.